These T cell receptor beta chains were read from a single sample in a study of T-cell memory formation after mild COVID-19. TCRdb processed the 5' RACE reads anew with MiXCR; each CDR3 protein has one entry. The sample holds a few hundred thousand distinct CDR3 sequences; 20% to 25% are singletons and the top ten take about 21%. Specimen: PBMCs or a T cell subset sorted from them (not recorded which). The receptors were sampled from a man aged 18-30 years who had mild COVID-19 (a few samples of this study predate the infection). Cell type and time point are not known. The CDR3 runs from the conserved cysteine through the conserved F or W. Each record gives: CDR3 protein, CDR3 DNA, V gene, J gene, D gene, clone size. The D gene is left open where the match is weak. Rows may omit the clone size; those that give it use once, few, many or a size class.

CASISYGASGGAIGVGTQYF	TGTGCCAGCATCTCATATGGAGCTAGCGGGGGGGCCATAGGAGTCGGTACGCAGTATTTT	TRBV6-2/TRBV6-3	TRBJ2-3	TRBD2	-
CSATKAGTGGYEQYF	TGCAGTGCTACCAAGGCAGGGACAGGGGGTTACGAGCAGTACTTC	TRBV20-1	TRBJ2-7	TRBD1	-
CASSLVESTDTQYF	TGTGCCAGCAGCTTGGTAGAGAGCACAGATACGCAGTATTTT	TRBV5-4	TRBJ2-3	-	-
CASSTLGETQYF	TGTGCCAGCAGTACTCTGGGGGAGACCCAGTACTTC	TRBV12-3/TRBV12-4	TRBJ2-5	-	many
CASSAIQGANYGYTF	TGTGCCAGCAGCGCGATTCAGGGGGCGAACTATGGCTACACCTTC	TRBV7-9	TRBJ1-2	TRBD1	-
CASSFPQGKSGELFF	TGTGCCAGCAGCTTCCCCCAGGGGAAGTCCGGGGAGCTGTTTTTT	TRBV7-9	TRBJ2-2	-	many
CASSIQVVNTEAFF	TGTGCCAGTAGTATTCAGGTGGTGAACACTGAAGCTTTCTTT	TRBV19	TRBJ1-1	-	few
CASSQSRRLLATNEKLFF	TGCGCCAGCAGCCAGTCCAGGCGACTCCTTGCAACTAATGAAAAACTGTTTTTT	TRBV4-1	TRBJ1-4	-	-
CSVDRVDGYTF	TGCAGCGTTGACAGGGTAGATGGCTACACCTTC	TRBV29-1	TRBJ1-2	-	-
CASSATRGGGSPLHF	TGTGCCAGCAGCGCTACTCGGGGGGGCGGTTCACCCCTCCACTTT	TRBV2	TRBJ1-6	-	few
CASSLAGDFSKNIQYF	TGTGCCAGCAGTTTAGCAGGGGATTTTTCCAAAAACATTCAGTACTTC	TRBV28	TRBJ2-4	-	-
CASSLARGAGDTQYF	TGCGCCAGCAGCCTAGCCCGCGGGGCAGGGGATACGCAGTATTTT	TRBV4-1	TRBJ2-3	-	-
CASSRTDTDTQYF	TGTGCCAGCAGCAGGACAGACACAGATACGCAGTATTTT	TRBV5-6	TRBJ2-3	-	few
CASSSIAGELFF	TGTGCCAGCAGCTCCATCGCCGGGGAGCTGTTTTTT	TRBV6-5	TRBJ2-2	-	many
CASSQAPLPGKSPLHF	TGTGCCAGCAGCCAAGCCCCGCTCCCCGGTAAATCACCCCTCCACTTT	TRBV14	TRBJ1-6	-	-
CASSYSTGYGYTF	TGTGCCAGCAGTTACTCGACAGGCTATGGCTACACCTTC	TRBV6-2/TRBV6-3	TRBJ1-2	-	few
CASSVEAGTDTQYF	TGTGCCAGCAGCGTAGAGGCGGGCACAGATACGCAGTATTTT	TRBV9	TRBJ2-3	-	once
CAAGRDFMNTEAFF	TGTGCAGCGGGGAGAGACTTCATGAACACTGAAGCTTTCTTT	TRBV5-5	TRBJ1-1	-	few
CASSVPTSDSTDTQYF	TGTGCCAGCAGTGTGCCGACTAGCGATAGCACAGATACGCAGTATTTT	TRBV25-1	TRBJ2-3	TRBD2	many
CASSPPPGELFF	TGTGCCAGCAGTCCCCCACCCGGGGAGCTGTTTTTT	TRBV12-3/TRBV12-4	TRBJ2-2	-	few